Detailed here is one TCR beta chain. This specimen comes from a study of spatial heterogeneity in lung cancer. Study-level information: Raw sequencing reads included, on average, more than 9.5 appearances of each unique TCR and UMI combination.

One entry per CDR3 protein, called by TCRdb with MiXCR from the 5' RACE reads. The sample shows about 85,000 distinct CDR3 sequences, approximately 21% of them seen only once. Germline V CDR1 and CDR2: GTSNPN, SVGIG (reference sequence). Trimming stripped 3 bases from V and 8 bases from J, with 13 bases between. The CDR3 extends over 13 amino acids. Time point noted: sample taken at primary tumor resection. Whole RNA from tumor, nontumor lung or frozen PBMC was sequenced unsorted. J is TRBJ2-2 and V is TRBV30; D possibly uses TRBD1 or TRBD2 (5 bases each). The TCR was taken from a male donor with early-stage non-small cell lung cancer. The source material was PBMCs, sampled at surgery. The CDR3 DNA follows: TGTGCCTGGAGATCGGACGGGACGGGGGAGCTGTTTTTT. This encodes CAWRSDGTGELFF. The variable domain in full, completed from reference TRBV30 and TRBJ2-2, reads SQTIHQWPATLVQPVGSPLSLECTVEGTSNPNLYWYRQAAGRGLQLLFYSVGIGQISSEVPQNLSASRPQDRQFILSSKKLLLSDSGFYLCAWRSDGTGELFFGEGSRLTVL.